The 21 T cell receptor beta chains reported below all come from one sample, sequenced in a study of blood T cell repertoires in COVID-19. Measured with immunoSEQ multiplex PCR; TCRdb has only the in-frame clones, and not every one. The table shows more than 100,000 clones, with roughly 84% occurring only once. What was sequenced was PBMCs or T cells enriched from blood (not recorded which). The receptor source for this set is a woman aged 25 to 45 who had recovered from COVID-19.

The CDR3 region has the DNA TGCGCCAGCGAGACAGGGTGGATCACAGATACGCAGTATTTT. Translation gives CASETGWITDTQYF. V gene TRBV23-1 combines with J gene TRBJ2-3; 7 bases are a match to TRBD1. TRBV23-1 is assigned to the ORF class and has an uncertain function. Germline trimming cut 8 bases from V and 2 bases from J; bases unmatched to any gene: 7. The CDR3 loop spans 14 amino acids.

V is TRBV27 and J is TRBJ2-3; 8 bases line up with TRBD1. Germline CDR1 and CDR2: MNHEY and SMNVEV (reference sequence). This CDR3 has 14 amino acids. V was pared by 2 bases and J by 2 bases, with 0 bases of the junction left unmatched. The CDR3 is CASSLQGATDTQYF. The CDR3 DNA sequence: TGTGCCAGCAGTTTACAGGGGGCCACAGATACGCAGTATTTT.

The chain recombines TRBV28 with TRBJ1-2; possibly TRBD1 for D (5 bases). This CDR3 is 17 amino acids long. V was clipped by 3 bases and J by 0 bases, with 17 bases between them. Germline CDR1 and CDR2: MDHEN and SYDVKM. This chain's CDR3 is CASSFSPPTGTNYGYTF. DNA for the CDR3: TGTGCCAGCAGTTTCTCCCCCCCCACAGGCACTAACTATGGCTACACCTTC.

The chain joins TRBV7-9 to TRBJ1-2; D not certain. The V end was cut by 5 bases, the J end by 4 bases, with 11 bases between. This CDR3 contains 13 residues. From germline, CDR1 is SEHNR and CDR2 FQNEAQ (reference sequence). CDR3 coding DNA: TGTGCCAGCAGCCTCCCCCCGGTCTATGGCTACACCTTC. It is translated as CASSLPPVYGYTF.

V is TRBV7-8 and J is TRBJ2-7, with D perhaps matching TRBD1 (6 bases). Trimming left V 7 bases short and J 9 bases short, with 22 bases between. The CDR3 spans 14 residues. CDR1 is SGHVS, CDR2 FQNEAQ, per germline. The CDR3: CASTQPVGAARQYF. The CDR3 DNA reads as TGTGCCAGCACCCAACCCGTGGGGGCAGCCCGGCAGTACTTC.

The chain is built from TRBV7-9 and TRBJ2-6; 9 nucleotides line up with TRBD1. The germline V gene has CDR1 SEHNR and CDR2 FQNEAQ (reference sequence). V shed 2 bases and J 2 bases; nucleotides not matched to a gene: 7. CDR3 length: 18 amino acids. CDR3 sequence (DNA): TGTGCCAGCAGCTTATGGGGACAGGGTAGAGCTGGGGCCAACGTCCTGACTTTC. Encoded protein: CASSLWGQGRAGANVLTF.

The chain carries TRBV18 and TRBJ1-2; unclear D gene. Germline V gene lookup returns CDR1 KGHSH and CDR2 LQKENI. CDR3 length: 17 residues. V lost 1 base and J lost 0, with 15 bases in between. CDR3 sequence: CASSPQAGGGANYGYTF. DNA for the CDR3: TGTGCCAGCTCACCACAAGCAGGCGGCGGGGCTAACTATGGCTACACCTTC. Together with reference TRBV18 and TRBJ1-2, the CDR3 gives the full variable domain: NAGVMQNPRHLVRRRGQEARLRCSPMKGHSHVYWYRQLPEEGLKFMVYLQKENIIDESGMPKERFSAEFPKEGPSILRIQQVVRGDSAAYFCASSPQAGGGANYGYTFGSGTRLTVV.

This clone was seen just once. The chain has TRBV5-5 and TRBJ1-5; TRBD1 aligns across 7 bases. This CDR3 region has 15 residues. Germline V gene lookup returns CDR1 SGHKS and CDR2 YYEKEE (reference sequence). Trimming removed 0 bases from V and 6 bases from J; junction bases left unmatched: 6. The CDR3 sequence is CASSLAGGSSQPQHF. In DNA, the CDR3 is TGTGCCAGCAGCTTGGCAGGGGGGTCAAGTCAGCCCCAGCATTTT.

The chain recombines TRBV6-5 with TRBJ2-5; a weak D match, TRBD1 (6 bases). The germline gives CDR1 MNHEY, CDR2 SVGAGI. Trimming removed 5 bases from V and 2 bases from J, with 9 bases in between. The CDR3 has 13 amino acids. CDR3 bases: TGTGCCAGCAGTCCCGACAGGCAAGAGACCCAGTACTTC. As protein: CASSPDRQETQYF.

The chain links TRBV5-6 to TRBJ1-1; D is perhaps TRBD1 (5 bases). CDR1 is SGHDT and CDR2 is YYEEEE in the germline V gene. The CDR3 has 13 residues. The germline V and J ends were trimmed by 4 bases and 8 bases, with 15 bases remaining between them. The CDR3 protein is CASSAQGSVEAFF. CDR3 nucleotides: TGTGCCAGCAGCGCTCAGGGAAGTGTCGAAGCTTTCTTT.

The chain recombines TRBV21-1 with TRBJ2-7; the table names TRBD1, a call not compared with the DNA. TRBV21-1 is flagged as a pseudogene. The CDR3 has 14 residues. The CDR3 here is CASSKRGTFYEQYF. In DNA form, the CDR3 reads TGTGCCAGCAGCAAAAGGGGCACCTTCTACGAGCAGTACTTC.

This clone was picked up one time. The chain combines TRBV5-4 with TRBJ2-1, with TRBD2 matching 10 bases. V trimming: 4 bases; J trimming: 4 bases; junction bases outside the gene matches: 5. CDR3 size: 15 residues. The germline V gene has CDR1 SGHNT and CDR2 YYREEE (reference sequence). The CDR3: CASSTPSGGYNEQFF. In DNA form, the CDR3 reads TGTGCCAGCAGCACGCCTAGCGGGGGTTACAATGAGCAGTTCTTC.

This rearrangement joins TRBV6-4 to TRBJ2-1; 12 bases match TRBD1. CDR3 length: 14 residues. Germline loops: CDR1 MRHNA, CDR2 SNTAGT. Trimming cost V 5 bases and J 9 bases; bases outside gene matches: 5. The CDR3 sequence: CASSTGTGGFEQFF. DNA of the CDR3: TGTGCCAGCAGTACCGGGACAGGGGGCTTTGAGCAGTTCTTC.

The V call is TRBV5-1, the J call TRBJ1-6, with 7 positions matching TRBD1. After removal of 4 bases from V and 5 bases from J, the junction contained 9 bases not matched to a gene. This CDR3 spans 16 amino acids. Germline V gives CDR1 SGHRS, CDR2 YFSETQ. CDR3 residues: CASSAQGPSDNSPLHF. CDR3 nucleotides: TGCGCCAGCAGCGCACAGGGGCCCTCAGATAATTCACCCCTCCACTTT.

The chain joins TRBV3-1 (or the pseudogene TRBV3-2) to TRBJ2-5; D is perhaps TRBD2 (6 bases). This CDR3 has 13 amino acids. Trimming pared 4 bases from V and 7 bases from J, leaving 13 bases between. The V gene's germline CDR1 is LGHDT and CDR2 YNNKEL (reference sequence). The CDR3 DNA reads TGTGCCAGCAGCCCATGGAGGAGGGCGACCCAGTACTTC. Residues: CASSPWRRATQYF.

V and J are TRBV6-5 and TRBJ2-7; the match to TRBD1 covers 10 bases. V lost 7 bases and J lost 2; bases outside the gene matches: 5. Germline-derived CDR1 and CDR2 are MNHEY and SVGAGI. The CDR3 extends over 14 amino acids. The CDR3 coding sequence is TGTGCCAGCACGGGGACAGGGGCAACCTACGAGCAGTACTTC. It specifies CASTGTGATYEQYF.

The rearrangement joins TRBV4-3 to TRBJ2-7; 12 bases match TRBD1. J gave up 6 bases and V 1 base, and 4 bases lay outside the gene matches. The CDR3 has 15 residues. Germline CDR1 is LGHNA and CDR2 is YSLEER. The CDR3 sequence: CASSQAGTGGREQYF. CDR3 sequence (DNA): TGCGCCAGCAGCCAAGCCGGGACAGGGGGCCGCGAGCAGTACTTC.

J is TRBJ2-5 and V is TRBV12-5; D possibly corresponds to TRBD2 (6 bases). Trimming pared 6 bases from V and 5 bases from J, leaving 13 bases between. Germline values: CDR1 LGHNT, CDR2 FRNRAP. The CDR3 is 13 residues long. The CDR3 here is CASGPGRGETQYF. The CDR3 bases are TGTGCTAGTGGCCCCGGCCGGGGGGAGACCCAGTACTTC.

The chain joins TRBV19 to TRBJ2-1; the match to TRBD2 covers 7 bases. The CDR3 contains 16 residues. V dropped 10 bases and J dropped 4; count of bases not matched to a gene: 16. Germline values: CDR1 LNHDA, CDR2 SQIVND (reference sequence). CDR3 nucleotides: TGTGCCACCTCACCCGCCCGGGGGGTGTGGTACAATGAGCAGTTCTTC. Encoded protein: CATSPARGVWYNEQFF.

This clone showed up just a few times. V and J are TRBV15 and TRBJ2-2; TRBD2 is a possible D gene (7 bases). The CDR3 extends over 15 amino acids. V was trimmed by 8 bases and J by 3 bases, leaving 16 bases between them. CDR1 LNHNV and CDR2 YYDKDF come from the germline V gene (reference sequence). The CDR3 loop is CATRRGEGDTGELFF. DNA for the CDR3: TGTGCCACCCGAAGGGGGGAGGGGGACACCGGGGAGCTGTTTTTT.

The rearrangement links TRBV28 to TRBJ2-3, with 10 bases identical to TRBD2. The V segment lost 1 base and the J segment 5 bases; nucleotides outside the gene matches: 15. This CDR3 comprises 19 residues. Germline lookup yields CDR1 MDHEN and CDR2 SYDVKM. CDR3 sequence: CASSLSPLGAGGPGDTQYF. CDR3 coding DNA: TGTGCCAGCAGTTTATCACCCCTCGGAGCGGGAGGGCCCGGAGATACGCAGTATTTT. Based on the CDR3 plus reference TRBV28 and TRBJ2-3, the full variable domain is DVKVTQSSRYLVKRTGEKVFLECVQDMDHENMFWYRQDPGLGLRLIYFSYDVKMKEKGDIPEGYSVSREKKERFSLILESASTNQTSMYLCASSLSPLGAGGPGDTQYFGPGTRLTVL.